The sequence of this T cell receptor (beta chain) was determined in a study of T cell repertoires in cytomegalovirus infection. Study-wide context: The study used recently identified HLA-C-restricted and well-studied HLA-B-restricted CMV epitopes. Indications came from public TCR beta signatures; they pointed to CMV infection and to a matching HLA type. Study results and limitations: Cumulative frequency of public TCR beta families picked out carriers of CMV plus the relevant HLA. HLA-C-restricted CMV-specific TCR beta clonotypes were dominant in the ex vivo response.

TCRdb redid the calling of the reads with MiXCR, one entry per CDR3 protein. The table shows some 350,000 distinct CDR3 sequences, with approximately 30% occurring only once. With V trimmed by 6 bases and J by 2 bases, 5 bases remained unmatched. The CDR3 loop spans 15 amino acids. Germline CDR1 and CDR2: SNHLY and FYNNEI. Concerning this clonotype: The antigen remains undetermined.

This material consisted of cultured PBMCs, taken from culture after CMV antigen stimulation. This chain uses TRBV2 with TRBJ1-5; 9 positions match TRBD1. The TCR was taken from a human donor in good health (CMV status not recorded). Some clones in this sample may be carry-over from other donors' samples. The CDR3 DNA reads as TGTGCCAGCAGGCCGAGGACAGGGGGCAATCAGCCCCAGCATTTT. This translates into CASRPRTGGNQPQHF.